This passage covers 21 T cell receptor beta chains from one sample sequenced in a study of OX40 agonist ivuxolimab in advanced cancers. Library construction relied on the immunoSEQ multiplex PCR assay. This is the immuneACCESS table as TCRdb keeps it, with only in-frame sequences that have V and J called. A part of the clones is gone; compared with another copy, unresolved V genes explain less than half, and the rest is unexplained. Recorded for this sample are 75,000 to 100,000 clones; more than 80% of them occurred a single time. The biggest ten clones account for roughly 5.4% of the sample. The sample here was CD4+ or CD8+ T cells sorted from blood, taken in a trial of the OX40 agonist ivuxolimab. Source of these receptors: an adult with an advanced solid tumor such as melanoma, head and neck, liver or kidney cancer.

This clone was recorded only once. This sequence joins TRBV6-1 and TRBJ2-1; 11 bases are a match to TRBD1. The length of the CDR3 is 15 residues. Germline V gives CDR1 MNHNS, CDR2 SASEGT. J gave up 8 bases and V 7 bases, and 10 bases lay outside the gene matches. The CDR3 reads CASIRRDRGSDEQFF. The CDR3 DNA follows: TGTGCCAGCATCCGTAGGGACAGGGGGTCCGATGAGCAGTTCTTC.

This CDR3 reads CASSEGYEQYF. Here the CDR3 DNA reads TGTGCCAGCTCAGAAGGGTACGAGCAGTACTTC. The chain recombines TRBV18 with TRBJ2-7; D gene uncertain. Per germline, CDR1 KGHSH and CDR2 LQKENI. Trimming removed 5 bases at V and 4 bases at J, with 6 bases between. The CDR3 length is 11 residues.

The J gene is TRBJ2-7, the V gene TRBV4-2; the D gene is possibly TRBD2 (6 bases). Germline lookup yields CDR1 LGHNA and CDR2 YNFKEQ. V gave up 4 bases and J gave up 3 bases, with 19 bases separating them. The CDR3 sequence is 16 residues long. CDR3 bases: TGTGCCAGCAGCCTGCAGCCCGGGGGAGATATCTACGAGCAGTACTTC. Its protein product is CASSLQPGGDIYEQYF.

Regarding this clone: Within the sample, other DNA sequences also encode this same CDR3. V is TRBV12-5 and J is TRBJ2-5; D gene unclear. CDR3 length: 11 amino acids. V was clipped by 2 bases and J by 5 bases, with 3 bases between them. Germline CDR1 and CDR2: LGHNT and FRNRAP. The CDR3 region is CASGLRETQYF. The CDR3, as DNA: TGTGCTAGTGGTTTGAGGGAGACCCAGTACTTC. Full variable domain (missing parts from reference TRBV12-5 and TRBJ2-5): DARVTQTPRHKVTEMGQEVTMRCQPILGHNTVFWYRQTMMQGLELLAYFRNRAPLDDSGMPKDRFSAEMPDATLATLKIQPSEPRDSAVYFCASGLRETQYFGPGTRLLVL.

The V and J genes are TRBV5-4 and TRBJ2-1; 15 positions match TRBD2. This CDR3 has 16 amino acids. Germline V gene data show CDR1 as SGHNT and CDR2 as YYREEE (reference sequence). Trimming took 4 bases from V and 8 from J; bases not matched to a gene: 7. The CDR3 coding sequence is TGTGCCAGCAGCCACGGGACTAGCGGGGGGCAGGATGAGCAGTTCTTC. It encodes CASSHGTSGGQDEQFF.

V is TRBV7-2 and J is TRBJ1-1, with D perhaps TRBD1 (6 bases). From germline, CDR1 is SGHTA and CDR2 FQGNSA. V dropped 4 bases and J dropped 4 bases, with 13 bases sitting between them. This CDR3 comprises 14 residues. The CDR3: CASSYFRGATEAFF. Written as DNA, the CDR3 is TGTGCCAGCAGCTATTTCAGGGGAGCCACTGAAGCTTTCTTT.

In DNA, the CDR3 is TGCGCCAGCAGCTTGGATACCGAGGGAGGCTACACCTTC. Translation gives CASSLDTEGGYTF. The V call is TRBV5-1, the J call TRBJ1-2; D unclear. The germline V gene has CDR1 SGHRS and CDR2 YFSETQ. V dropped 0 bases and J dropped 8 bases, with 11 bases sitting between them. There are 13 residues in the CDR3.

The table lists this clone with a count of one. Within the sample, other DNA sequences also encode this same CDR3. This chain joins TRBV21-1 and TRBJ2-3; the D call in the table, TRBD2, was not verified against the DNA. TRBV21-1 constitutes a pseudogene. The length of the CDR3 is 18 residues. The CDR3 bases are TGTGCCAGCGGCCATAGGGCTGGGGGAGCGGGGGGGCCGGATACGCAGTATTTT. Residues: CASGHRAGGAGGPDTQYF.

CDR3 amino acids: CASSAQGEQFF. CDR3 DNA: TGTGCCAGCAGCGCCCAGGGTGAGCAGTTCTTC. V gene TRBV9 combines with J gene TRBJ2-1; perhaps TRBD1 as D (5 bases). The V and J ends lost 3 bases and 9 bases respectively, with 7 bases between them. Per the germline V gene, CDR1 is SGDLS and CDR2 is YYNGEE. The CDR3 covers 11 residues.

The chain links TRBV9 to TRBJ1-2; TRBD1 agrees at 8 bases. CDR3 length: 15 amino acids. The germline V gene encodes CDR1 SGDLS and CDR2 YYNGEE. V lost 1 base to trimming and J lost 7 bases; unmatched junction nucleotides: 9. The CDR3 here is CASSVSGQAVGGYTF. CDR3 DNA: TGTGCCAGCAGCGTATCGGGACAGGCGGTGGGTGGCTACACCTTC.

The chain couples TRBV4-2 to TRBJ2-7; unclear D gene. The CDR3 contains 13 residues. The germline CDR1 and CDR2 sequences are LGHNA and YNFKEQ. V gave up 0 bases and J gave up 6 bases, with 9 bases separating them. The CDR3 is CASSQEWGGEQYF. The DNA for the CDR3 is TGTGCCAGCAGCCAAGAATGGGGTGGCGAGCAGTACTTC.

The rearrangement uses TRBV7-8 and TRBJ2-1, with 13 bases identical to TRBD2. Germline CDR1 SGHVS, CDR2 FQNEAQ. After removal of 5 bases from V and 12 bases from J, the junction contained 10 bases not matched to a gene. This CDR3 has 15 amino acids. CDR3 coding DNA: TGTGCCAGCAGCCCGACTAGCGGGGGGCCGGGGGTGCAGTTCTTC. Translating it yields CASSPTSGGPGVQFF. Drawing the rest from reference TRBV7-8 and TRBJ2-1, the complete variable domain is GAGVSQSPRYKVAKRGQDVALRCDPISGHVSLFWYQQALGQGPEFLTYFQNEAQLDKSGLPSDRFFAERPEGSVSTLKIQRTQQEDSAVYLCASSPTSGGPGVQFFGPGTRLTVL.

A note on this clone: This sequence is one base from a far larger clone and is likely a read error. V and J are TRBV11-1 and TRBJ1-1; D is unclear. CDR1 SGHAT and CDR2 FQDESV come from the germline V gene (reference sequence). The length of the CDR3 is 15 residues. V lost 5 bases and J lost 3, with 16 bases in between. CDR3 nucleotides: TGTGCCAGCAGCCAGTACGCCGCTACTTACACTGAAGCTTTCTTT. This sequence encodes CASSQYAATYTEAFF.

The V gene is TRBV16, the J gene TRBJ2-5; no definite D call. Near its end, the DNA agrees better with TRBJ2-7, so the J call may be wrong. The CDR3 extends over 14 amino acids. CDR1 is KGHSY and CDR2 is FQNENV in the germline V gene. The CDR3 region is CASSQSGIGYEQYF. DNA for the CDR3: TGTGCCAGCAGCCAATCGGGCATCGGCTACGAGCAGTACTTC.

The CDR3 coding sequence is TGTGCCAGCAGGCCCCTACAGATTCTGAGCTACGAGCAGTACTTC. This codes for CASRPLQILSYEQYF. V usage is TRBV6-1 and J usage is TRBJ2-7; D ambiguous. The CDR3 runs to 15 residues. V was trimmed by 6 bases and J by 3 bases, leaving 18 bases between them. Germline assignment: CDR1 MNHNS and CDR2 SASEGT.

The CDR3, as DNA: TGTGCCACTGGAAGGGGATCTGGAAACACCATATATTTT. Amino acid sequence: CATGRGSGNTIYF. The chain uses TRBV19 and TRBJ1-3, with D tentatively TRBD1 (5 bases). The CDR3 is 13 residues long. Trimming removed 10 bases from V and 1 base from J, with 11 bases in between. The germline V gene encodes CDR1 LNHDA and CDR2 SQIVND (reference sequence).

The rearrangement uses TRBV23-1 and TRBJ1-1, with 7 bases that match TRBD1. TRBV23-1 is reported as an ORF; its role is uncertain. The length of the CDR3 is 15 residues. V lost 4 bases and J lost 4; bases outside the gene matches: 9. The CDR3 sequence: CASSRTRDSSTEAFF. The CDR3 region has the DNA TGCGCCAGCAGTCGGACTCGGGACAGCAGCACTGAAGCTTTCTTT.

Turning to this clone: At one of its ends the junction is not consistent with the germline gene, which may arise from a read error. This sequence joins TRBV7-9 and TRBJ2-1; possibly TRBD1 or TRBD2 for D (6 bases each). Germline CDR1 is SEHNR and CDR2 is FQNEAQ (reference sequence). The CDR3 extends over 15 amino acids. This CDR3 is CASTLGGWGPEEQFF. The CDR3 nucleotides are TGTGCCAGCACCTTAGGGGGGTGGGGCCCCGAAGAGCAGTTCTTC. Based on the CDR3 plus reference TRBV7-9 and TRBJ2-1, the full variable domain is DTGVSQNPRHKITKRGQNVTFRCDPISEHNRLYWYRQTLGQGPEFLTYFQNEAQLEKSRLLSDRFSAERPKGSFSTLEIQRTEQGDSAMYLCASTLGGWGPEEQFFGPGTRLTVL.

This chain joins TRBV15 and TRBJ2-7, with 7 bases lining up with TRBD2. The CDR3 sequence is 12 residues long. Germline V CDR1 and CDR2: LNHNV, YYDKDF (reference sequence). The CDR3 loop is CVLADNPYEQYF. In nucleotides, the CDR3 is TGTGTCCTAGCGGATAACCCCTACGAGCAGTACTTC. Supplemented by reference TRBV15 and TRBJ2-7, the full variable domain reads DAMVIQNPRYQVTQFGKPVTLSCSQTLNHNVMYWYQQKSSQAPKLLFHYYDKDFNNEADTPDNFQSRRPNTSFCFLDIRSPGLGDTAMYLCVLADNPYEQYFGPGTRLTVT.

In the case of this clone: The junction does not match germline at one end; this may be a read error. V is TRBV5-6 and J is TRBJ1-1; weak D call: TRBD1 (5 bases). Germline V gene lookup returns CDR1 SGHDT and CDR2 YYEEEE. The CDR3 loop spans 13 amino acids. The CDR3 DNA follows: TGTGCCAGCAGTTCGACAGAGAACACTGGAGCTTTCTTT. Encoded protein: CASSSTENTGAFF.

The genes are TRBV6-5 and TRBJ2-1, with a possible D match to TRBD1 (5 bases). The germline V gene has CDR1 MNHEY and CDR2 SVGAGI. CDR3 size: 15 residues. Deletions cut 5 bases from V and 3 bases from J, with 14 bases between. CDR3 protein: CASSRNRFDYNEQFF. Written as DNA, the CDR3 is TGTGCCAGCAGTCGAAACAGGTTTGACTACAATGAGCAGTTCTTC.